This T cell receptor (gamma chain) was documented in a study of human gamma delta and Vdelta1 T cells (dated by TCRdb to 2016 to 2019). For context, the study as a whole: In this study, the researchers looked at Delta One T cells, which are Vd1+ gamma-delta T cells, to see how well they work as cytotoxic effectors against acute myeloid leukemia.

Trimming removed 6 bases from V and 4 bases from J; the gene matches leave 9 bases unexplained. From its cysteine to its phenylalanine, the CDR3 spans 13 amino acids. Solely the CDR3 DNA is kept, with 39 bases framed from the first base. CDR1 and CDR2, looked up from the germline V gene, are EGSTGY and YDSYTSSV. Compared with the rest of its sample, this clone is hyperexpanded (1% or more). What this receptor recognizes is not known. The record has no base qualities; no much larger clone is one base away. Library preparation employed PCR. The run used an Illumina MiSeq. Clones were re-identified by TCRdb from the public reads with CATT, and rows with the same DNA were merged. This sample has around 160 gamma-chain clones in its table, and around 69% of those were observed once. Clones ranked in the top ten supply 71% of the sample.

Sequencing was carried out using Vdelta1 gamma-delta T cells from blood. The cell subset or site label of this sample denotes: Vd1+ T cells from peripheral blood. This receptor was identified in a human donor in good health. The chain couples TRGV4 to TRGJ1 or TRGJ2. The DNA sequence follows: TGTGCCACCTGGACAGTATCATATTATAAGAAACTCTTT. It encodes CATWTVSYYKKLF.